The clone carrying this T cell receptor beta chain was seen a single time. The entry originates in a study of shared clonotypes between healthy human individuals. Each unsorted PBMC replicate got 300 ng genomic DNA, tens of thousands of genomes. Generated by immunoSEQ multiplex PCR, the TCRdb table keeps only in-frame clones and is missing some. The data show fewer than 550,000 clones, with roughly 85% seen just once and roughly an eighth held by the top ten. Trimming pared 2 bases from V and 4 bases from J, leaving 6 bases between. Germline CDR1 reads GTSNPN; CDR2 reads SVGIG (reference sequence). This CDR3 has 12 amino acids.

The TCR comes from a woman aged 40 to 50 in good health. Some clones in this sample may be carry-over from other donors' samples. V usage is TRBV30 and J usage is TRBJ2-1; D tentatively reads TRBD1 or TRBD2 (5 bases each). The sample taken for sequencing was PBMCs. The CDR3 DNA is TGTGCCTGGAGTTGGGGGTACAATGAGCAGTTCTTC. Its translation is CAWSWGYNEQFF.